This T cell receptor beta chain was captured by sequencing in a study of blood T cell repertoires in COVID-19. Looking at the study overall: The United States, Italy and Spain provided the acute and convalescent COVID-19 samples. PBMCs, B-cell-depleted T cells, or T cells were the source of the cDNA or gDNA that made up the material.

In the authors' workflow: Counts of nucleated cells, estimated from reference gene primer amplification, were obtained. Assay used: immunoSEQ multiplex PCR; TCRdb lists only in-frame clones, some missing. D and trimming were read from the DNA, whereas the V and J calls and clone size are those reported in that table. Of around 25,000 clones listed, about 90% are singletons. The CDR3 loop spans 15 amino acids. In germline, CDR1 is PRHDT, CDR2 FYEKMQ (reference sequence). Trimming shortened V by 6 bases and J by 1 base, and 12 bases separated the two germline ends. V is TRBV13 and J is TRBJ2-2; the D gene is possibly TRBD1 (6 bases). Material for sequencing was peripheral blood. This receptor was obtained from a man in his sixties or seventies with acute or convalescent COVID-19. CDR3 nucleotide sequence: TGTGCCAGCAGGACTCAGGGGCGGAACACCGGGGAGCTGTTTTTT. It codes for CASRTQGRNTGELFF.